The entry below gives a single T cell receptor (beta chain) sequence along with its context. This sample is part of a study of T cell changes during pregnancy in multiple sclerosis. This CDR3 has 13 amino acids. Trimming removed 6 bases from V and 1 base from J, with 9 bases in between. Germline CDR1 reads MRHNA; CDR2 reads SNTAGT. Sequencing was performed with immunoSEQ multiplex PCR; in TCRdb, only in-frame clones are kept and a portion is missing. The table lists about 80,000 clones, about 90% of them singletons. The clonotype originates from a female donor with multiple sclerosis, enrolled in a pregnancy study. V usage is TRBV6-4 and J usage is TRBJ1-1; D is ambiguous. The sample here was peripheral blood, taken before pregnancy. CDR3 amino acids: CASRVTENTEAFF. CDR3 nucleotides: TGTGCCAGCAGAGTCACAGAGAACACTGAAGCTTTCTTT.